Described below is a single TCR beta chain sequence and its context. What it binds is not known. The data derive from a study of cytomegalovirus exposure and HLA in healthy donors. Background on the study: A previous analysis identified around 120 million unique TCR beta sequences derived from 180 million or so T cells. When 350 to 500 donors were genotyped, around 77% of them were found to fall in the Caucasian-associated ancestry cluster.

Trimming pared 5 bases from V and 2 bases from J, leaving 22 bases between. The germline V gene has CDR1 SGHTA and CDR2 FQGNSA. The CDR3 has 18 amino acids. Vbeta (60) and Jbeta (13) primers were used in the PCR. Only in-frame clones appear in the TCRdb table, and some are missing; sequencing was by immunoSEQ multiplex PCR. Of about 93,000 clones listed, roughly four fifths were seen once; the top ten hold roughly 0.6%. Study results and limitations: In vitro work confirmed that three CMV-associated chains recognize CMV antigens. For presence/absence analyses, sequencing depth was assumed to be roughly uniform across donors.

The TCR was taken from a man aged 25 to 40 in good health and CMV-seronegative. The rearrangement joins TRBV7-2 to TRBJ1-5; possible D gene TRBD1, 5 bases. The sample taken for sequencing was PBMCs. CDR3 residues: CASSPSAGPALGNQPQHF. The CDR3 DNA is TGTGCCAGCAGCCCGTCGGCGGGGCCGGCCTTGGGCAATCAGCCCCAGCATTTT.